This T cell receptor (beta chain) emerged from a study of response to subunit inactivated influenza vaccine. General study points: Few additional T cells are recruited per seasonal influenza vaccination, authors suggested.

The germline CDR1 and CDR2 sequences are SEHNR and FQNEAQ (reference sequence). CDR3 length: 12 amino acids. With 5 bases removed from V and 3 bases from J, the gap between germline ends came to 5 bases. TCRdb recomputed calls from the RT-PCR reads with MiXCR, one row per CDR3 protein. The table lists more than 450,000 distinct CDR3 sequences, about 10% of them singletons. This clonotype was seen ten or more times. Its antigen remains unidentified. The sample was PBMCs from blood, taken on the day of vaccination. The sequence came from a man aged 50 to 59 who received an inactivated influenza vaccine. The V and J genes are TRBV7-9 and TRBJ2-1, with D perhaps TRBD2 (5 bases). DNA of the CDR3: TGTGCCAGCAGCCGGGACTACAATGAGCAGTTCTTC. Encoded protein: CASSRDYNEQFF. The entire variable domain, with the rest obtained from reference TRBV7-9 and TRBJ2-1, is as follows: DTGVSQNPRHKITKRGQNVTFRCDPISEHNRLYWYRQTLGQGPEFLTYFQNEAQLEKSRLLSDRFSAERPKGSFSTLEIQRTEQGDSAMYLCASSRDYNEQFFGPGTRLTVL.